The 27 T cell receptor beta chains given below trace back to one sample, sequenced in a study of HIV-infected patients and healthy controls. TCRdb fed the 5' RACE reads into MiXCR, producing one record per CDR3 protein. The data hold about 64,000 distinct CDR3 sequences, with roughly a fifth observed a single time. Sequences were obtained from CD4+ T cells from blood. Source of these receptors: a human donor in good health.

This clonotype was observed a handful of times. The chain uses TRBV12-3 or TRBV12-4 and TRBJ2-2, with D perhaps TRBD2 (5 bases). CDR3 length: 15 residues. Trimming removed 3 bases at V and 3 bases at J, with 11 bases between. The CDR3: CASSLRPGDTGELFF. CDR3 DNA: TGTGCCAGCAGTTTGAGGCCCGGGGACACCGGGGAGCTGTTTTTT.

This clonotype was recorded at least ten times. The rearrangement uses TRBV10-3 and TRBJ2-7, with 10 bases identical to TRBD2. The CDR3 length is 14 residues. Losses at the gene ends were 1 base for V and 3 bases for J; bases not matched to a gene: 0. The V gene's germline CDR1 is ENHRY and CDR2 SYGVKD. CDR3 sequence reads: CAISELAGGYEQYF. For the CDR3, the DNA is TGTGCCATCAGTGAGTTAGCGGGGGGCTACGAGCAGTACTTC.

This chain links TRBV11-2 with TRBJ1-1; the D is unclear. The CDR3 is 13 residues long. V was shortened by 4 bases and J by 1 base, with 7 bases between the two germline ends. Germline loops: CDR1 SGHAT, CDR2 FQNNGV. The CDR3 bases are TGTGCCAGCAGCTCGAATCCGAACACTGAAGCTTTCTTT. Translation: CASSSNPNTEAFF. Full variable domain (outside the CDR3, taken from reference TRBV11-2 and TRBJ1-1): EAGVAQSPRYKIIEKRQSVAFWCNPISGHATLYWYQQILGQGPKLLIQFQNNGVVDDSQLPKDRFSAERLKGVDSTLKIQPAKLEDSAVYLCASSSNPNTEAFFGQGTRLTVV.

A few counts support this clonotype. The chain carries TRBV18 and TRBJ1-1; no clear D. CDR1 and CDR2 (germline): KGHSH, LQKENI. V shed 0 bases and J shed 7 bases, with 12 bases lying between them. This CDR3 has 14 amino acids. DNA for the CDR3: TGTGCCAGCTCACCACCGGGGAATCTAGGTGAAGCTTTCTTT. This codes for CASSPPGNLGEAFF. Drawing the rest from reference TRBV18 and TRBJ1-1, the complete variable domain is NAGVMQNPRHLVRRRGQEARLRCSPMKGHSHVYWYRQLPEEGLKFMVYLQKENIIDESGMPKERFSAEFPKEGPSILRIQQVVRGDSAAYFCASSPPGNLGEAFFGQGTRLTVV.

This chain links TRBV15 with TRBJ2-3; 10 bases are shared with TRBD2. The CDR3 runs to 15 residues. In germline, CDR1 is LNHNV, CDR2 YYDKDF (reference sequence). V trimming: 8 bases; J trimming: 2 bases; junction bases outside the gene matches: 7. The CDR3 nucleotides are TGTGCCACCTCAAGACTAGCGGGCCTCACAGATACGCAGTATTTT. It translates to CATSRLAGLTDTQYF.

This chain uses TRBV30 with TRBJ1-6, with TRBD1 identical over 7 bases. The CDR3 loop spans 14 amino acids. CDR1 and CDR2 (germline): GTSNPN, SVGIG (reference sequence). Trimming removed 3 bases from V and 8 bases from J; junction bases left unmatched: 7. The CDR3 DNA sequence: TGTGCCTGGAGCCTTACAGGGGCCGATTCACCCCTCCACTTT. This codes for CAWSLTGADSPLHF. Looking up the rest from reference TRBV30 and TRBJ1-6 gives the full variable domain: SQTIHQWPATLVQPVGSPLSLECTVEGTSNPNLYWYRQAAGRGLQLLFYSVGIGQISSEVPQNLSASRPQDRQFILSSKKLLLSDSGFYLCAWSLTGADSPLHFGNGTRLTVT.

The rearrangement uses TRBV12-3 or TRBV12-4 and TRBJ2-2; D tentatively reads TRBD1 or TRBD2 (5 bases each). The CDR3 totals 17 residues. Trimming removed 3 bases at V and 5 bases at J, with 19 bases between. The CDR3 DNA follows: TGTGCCAGCAGTTTTTCTACGGGGCTCCAGGCGACCGGGGAGCTGTTTTTT. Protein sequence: CASSFSTGLQATGELFF.

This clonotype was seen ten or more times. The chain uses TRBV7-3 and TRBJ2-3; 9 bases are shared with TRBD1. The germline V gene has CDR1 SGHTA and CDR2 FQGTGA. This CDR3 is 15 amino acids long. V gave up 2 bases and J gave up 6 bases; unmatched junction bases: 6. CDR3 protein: CASSLEGQGGDTQYF. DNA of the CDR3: TGTGCCAGCAGCTTAGAGGGACAGGGTGGGGATACGCAGTATTTT.

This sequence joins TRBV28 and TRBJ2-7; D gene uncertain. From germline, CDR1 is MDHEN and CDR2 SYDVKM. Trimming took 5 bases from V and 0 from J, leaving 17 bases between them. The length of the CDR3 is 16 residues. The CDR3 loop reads CASSVRKGPSSYEQYF. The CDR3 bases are TGTGCCAGCAGTGTGAGGAAGGGCCCCAGCTCCTACGAGCAGTACTTC.

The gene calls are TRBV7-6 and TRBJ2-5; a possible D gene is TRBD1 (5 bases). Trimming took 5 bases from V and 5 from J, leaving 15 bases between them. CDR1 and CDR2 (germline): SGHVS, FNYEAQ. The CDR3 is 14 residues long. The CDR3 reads CASSLTGPGETQYF. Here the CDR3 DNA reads TGTGCCAGCAGCCTAACCGGGCCAGGGGAGACCCAGTACTTC.

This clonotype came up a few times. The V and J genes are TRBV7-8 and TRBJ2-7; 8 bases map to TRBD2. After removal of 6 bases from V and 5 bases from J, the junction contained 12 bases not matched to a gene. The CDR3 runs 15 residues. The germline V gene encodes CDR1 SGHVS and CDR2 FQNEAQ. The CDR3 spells CASSRRGRGGNEQYF. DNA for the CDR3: TGTGCCAGCAGTCGTAGGGGTCGCGGGGGGAACGAGCAGTACTTC.

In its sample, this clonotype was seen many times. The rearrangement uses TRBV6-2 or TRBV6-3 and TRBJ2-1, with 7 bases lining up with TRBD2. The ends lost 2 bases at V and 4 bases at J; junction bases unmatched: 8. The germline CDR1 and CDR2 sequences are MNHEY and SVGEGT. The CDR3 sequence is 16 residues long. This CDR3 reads CASSYPRLARYNEQFF. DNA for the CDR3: TGTGCCAGCAGTTACCCGCGACTAGCCCGATACAATGAGCAGTTCTTC.

DNA for the CDR3: TGCAGTGCCGTACCCTGGACGGGAGAGCCCTACAATGAGCAGTTCTTC. Protein sequence: CSAVPWTGEPYNEQFF. V gene TRBV20-1 combines with J gene TRBJ2-1; weak D call: TRBD2 (6 bases). CDR1 DFQATT and CDR2 SNEGSKA come from the germline V gene (reference sequence). CDR3 length equals 16 residues. V shed 6 bases and J shed 2 bases, with 20 bases lying between them.

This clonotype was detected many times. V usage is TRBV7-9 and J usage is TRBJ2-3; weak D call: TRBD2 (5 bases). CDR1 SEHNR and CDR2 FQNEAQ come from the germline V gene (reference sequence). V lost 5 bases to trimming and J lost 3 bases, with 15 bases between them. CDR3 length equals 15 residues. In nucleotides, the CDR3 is TGTGCCAGCAGCCTTTCAGAGTTAGCGACAGATACGCAGTATTTT. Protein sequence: CASSLSELATDTQYF.

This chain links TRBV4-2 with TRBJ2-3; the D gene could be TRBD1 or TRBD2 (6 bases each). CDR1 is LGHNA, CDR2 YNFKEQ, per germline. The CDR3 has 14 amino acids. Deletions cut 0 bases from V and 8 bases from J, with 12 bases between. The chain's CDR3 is CASSQDGGGPTQYF. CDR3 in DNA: TGTGCCAGCAGCCAAGATGGTGGGGGGCCTACGCAGTATTTT.

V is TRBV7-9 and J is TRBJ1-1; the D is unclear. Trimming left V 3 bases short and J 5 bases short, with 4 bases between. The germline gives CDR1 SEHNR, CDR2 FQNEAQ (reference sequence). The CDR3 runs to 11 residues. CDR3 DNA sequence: TGTGCCAGCAGCTTCCAGACTGAAGCTTTCTTT. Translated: CASSFQTEAFF.

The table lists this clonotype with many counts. CDR3 sequence: CASRRDRSSYEQYF. The CDR3 DNA reads as TGTGCCAGCAGGCGGGACCGTAGCTCCTACGAGCAGTACTTC. The V call is TRBV18, the J call TRBJ2-7, with D possibly being TRBD2 (6 bases). CDR3 length equals 14 residues. Per germline, CDR1 KGHSH and CDR2 LQKENI. V shed 8 bases and J shed 0 bases, with 14 bases lying between them.

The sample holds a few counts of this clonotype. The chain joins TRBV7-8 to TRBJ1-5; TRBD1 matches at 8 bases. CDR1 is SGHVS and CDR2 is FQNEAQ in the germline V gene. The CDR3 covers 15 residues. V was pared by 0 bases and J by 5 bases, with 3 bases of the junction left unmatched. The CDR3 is CASSLATGAYQPQHF. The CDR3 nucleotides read TGTGCCAGCAGCTTAGCGACAGGGGCCTATCAGCCCCAGCATTTT.

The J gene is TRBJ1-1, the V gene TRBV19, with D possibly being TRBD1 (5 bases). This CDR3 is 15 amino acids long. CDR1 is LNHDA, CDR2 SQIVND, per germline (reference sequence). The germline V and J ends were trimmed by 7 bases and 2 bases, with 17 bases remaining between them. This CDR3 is CASIYTGRKNTEAFF. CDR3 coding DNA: TGTGCCAGTATTTATACGGGACGGAAAAACACTGAAGCTTTCTTT.

The CDR3 reads CASSLSGRGRETQYF. The CDR3, as DNA: TGTGCCAGCAGCCTTTCCGGGAGGGGCCGAGAGACCCAGTACTTC. The V gene is TRBV5-4, the J gene TRBJ2-5; 8 nucleotides match TRBD2. In germline, CDR1 is SGHNT, CDR2 YYREEE (reference sequence). Trimming cost V 4 bases and J 4 bases; bases outside gene matches: 9. The CDR3 extends over 15 amino acids.

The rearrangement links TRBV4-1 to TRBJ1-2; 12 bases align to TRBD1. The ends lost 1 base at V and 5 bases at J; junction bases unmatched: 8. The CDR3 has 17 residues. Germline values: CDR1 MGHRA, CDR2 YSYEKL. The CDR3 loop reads CASSQGSGTGGKYGYTF. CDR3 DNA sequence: TGCGCCAGCAGCCAAGGCTCCGGGACAGGGGGCAAGTATGGCTACACCTTC.

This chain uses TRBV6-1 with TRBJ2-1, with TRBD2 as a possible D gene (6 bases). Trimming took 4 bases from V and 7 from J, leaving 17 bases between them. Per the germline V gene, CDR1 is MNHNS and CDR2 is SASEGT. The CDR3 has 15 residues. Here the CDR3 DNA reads TGTGCCAGCAGTGCCCGGGACTTCTTGGTGAATGAGCAGTTCTTC. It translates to CASSARDFLVNEQFF.

CDR3 amino acids: CASSFSGHGGELFF. Written as DNA, the CDR3 is TGTGCCAGCAGCTTTTCGGGGCATGGCGGGGAGCTGTTTTTT. This rearrangement joins TRBV7-2 to TRBJ2-2, with D perhaps assigned TRBD1 or TRBD2 (5 bases each). Germline loops: CDR1 SGHTA, CDR2 FQGNSA. The V end was cut by 3 bases, the J end by 7 bases, with 12 bases between. The CDR3 consists of 14 residues.

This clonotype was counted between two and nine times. The CDR3 loop reads CSVERSGGGNTEAFF. Here the CDR3 DNA reads TGCAGCGTTGAACGATCCGGAGGGGGCAACACTGAAGCTTTCTTT. The chain joins TRBV29-1 to TRBJ1-1, with 7 bases that match TRBD1. The CDR3 runs to 15 residues. Germline-derived CDR1 and CDR2 are SQVTM and ANQGSEA. J lost 2 bases, V lost 2 bases, and 8 bases had no gene match.

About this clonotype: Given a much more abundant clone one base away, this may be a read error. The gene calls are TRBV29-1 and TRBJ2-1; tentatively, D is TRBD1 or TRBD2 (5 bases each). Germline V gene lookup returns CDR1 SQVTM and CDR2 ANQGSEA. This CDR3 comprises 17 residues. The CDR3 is CSVDGGPQSGSYDEQFF. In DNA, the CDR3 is TGCAGCGTTGATGGGGGTCCCCAATCAGGCTCCTACGATGAGCAGTTCTTC.

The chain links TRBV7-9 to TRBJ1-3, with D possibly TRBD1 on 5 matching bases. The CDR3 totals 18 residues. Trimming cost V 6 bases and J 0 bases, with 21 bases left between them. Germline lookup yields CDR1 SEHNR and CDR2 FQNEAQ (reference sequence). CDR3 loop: CASSKNLQGTTSGNTIYF. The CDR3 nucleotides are TGTGCCAGCAGTAAAAACCTCCAGGGCACTACCTCTGGAAACACCATATATTTT.

The CDR3 nucleotides are TGTGCCAGCAGTTATTTCTATGAGCAGTTCTTC. Its protein is CASSYFYEQFF. The chain has TRBV6-2 or TRBV6-3 and TRBJ2-1; D uncertain. V lost 3 bases and J lost 8, with 5 bases in between. Germline CDR1 and CDR2: MNHEY and SVGEGT. This CDR3 is 11 amino acids long.